Listed below are T cell receptor beta chains from one sample, sequenced in a study of patients and donors after allogeneic stem cell transplantation. Each CDR3 protein gets one entry after TCRdb re-called the RT-PCR reads with MiXCR. The sample holds about 230,000 distinct CDR3 sequences, roughly 14% seen once. The sequencing sample was made of blood, either unsorted or a sorted T cell fraction (not recorded which). The receptors stem from a human donor who was either an allogeneic HSCT recipient or a stem cell or donor lymphocyte infusion donor (not recorded which). It is not recorded whose cells these are; they may come from a transplant donor. CDR3s include the opening cysteine and the closing phenylalanine or tryptophan. Fields, in order: D gene, J gene, V gene, clone size, CDR3 protein, CDR3 DNA. D genes are given only for firm matches. Size values are once, few and many counts, or a class for expanded clones, and some rows have none.

TRBD1	TRBJ1-1	TRBV30	-	CAWKGTGDYTEAFF	TGTGCCTGGAAAGGGACAGGGGATTACACTGAAGCTTTCTTT
TRBD1	TRBJ2-7	TRBV12-3/TRBV12-4	-	CASSRWDRVHEQYF	TGTGCCAGCAGCCGGTGGGACAGGGTCCACGAGCAGTACTTC
TRBD2	TRBJ2-3	TRBV29-1	many	CSVEGGVAGASTDTQYF	TGCAGCGTTGAAGGCGGGGTAGCGGGGGCTAGCACAGATACGCAGTATTTT
-	TRBJ1-1	TRBV24-1	many	CATSDAGTGDTEAFF	TGTGCCACCAGTGACGCCGGGACGGGGGACACTGAAGCTTTCTTT
TRBD1	TRBJ2-7	TRBV7-2	few	CASSPTGTGAYEQYF	TGTGCCAGCAGCCCTACCGGGACAGGAGCTTACGAGCAGTACTTC
-	TRBJ2-1	TRBV2	few	CASSEAGPRKNNEQFF	TGTGCCAGCAGTGAAGCGGGACCCCGGAAAAACAATGAGCAGTTCTTC
-	TRBJ2-7	TRBV3-1	-	CASSPRQAPSYEQYF	TGTGCCAGCAGCCCCCGTCAGGCCCCCTCCTACGAGCAGTACTTC
-	TRBJ1-1	TRBV5-1	few	CASSLATGSYTEAFF	TGCGCCAGCAGCTTGGCAACAGGGAGCTACACTGAAGCTTTCTTT
-	TRBJ1-2	TRBV4-1	-	CASSQGDKANYGYTF	TGCGCCAGCAGCCAGGGAGACAAGGCTAACTATGGCTACACCTTC
-	TRBJ2-2	TRBV10-3	-	CAISPDGAANTGELFF	TGTGCCATCAGTCCCGACGGGGCAGCGAACACCGGGGAGCTGTTTTTT
TRBD1	TRBJ1-6	TRBV5-5	many	CASSQGRGGLGDSPLHF	TGTGCCAGCAGTCAAGGACGAGGGGGCCTAGGGGATTCACCCCTCCACTTT
-	TRBJ2-7	TRBV28	-	CASSFLGRDLAKGSSYEQYF	TGTGCCAGCAGTTTCTTAGGACGGGACTTGGCGAAAGGAAGCTCCTACGAGCAGTACTTC
-	TRBJ2-2	TRBV19	few	CASSPRDNTGELFF	TGTGCCAGTAGTCCGAGGGATAACACCGGGGAGCTGTTTTTT
-	TRBJ2-7	TRBV29-1	few	CSVQTGSRSEQYF	TGCAGCGTCCAAACAGGGTCCAGGAGCGAGCAGTACTTC
-	TRBJ2-7	TRBV20-1	many	CSAPVGGYSYEQYF	TGCAGTGCACCCGTGGGGGGTTACTCCTACGAGCAGTACTTC
-	TRBJ2-4	TRBV15	many	CATSRAGQDNIQYF	TGTGCCACCAGCAGAGCCGGACAAGATAACATTCAGTACTTC
-	TRBJ2-5	TRBV2	-	CASSPGYPPHF	TGTGCCAGCAGTCCAGGGTATCCTCCACACTTC
-	TRBJ1-5	TRBV20-1	few	CSATGGGRRNQPQHF	TGCAGTGCTACCGGCGGCGGCAGGCGGAATCAGCCCCAGCATTTT
-	TRBJ2-3	TRBV20-1	-	CSALPVKTGIVVDTQYF	TGCAGTGCCCTTCCAGTGAAGACCGGGATCGTCGTAGATACGCAGTATTTT
-	TRBJ1-4	TRBV25-1	many	CANGGRDPGNEKLFF	TGTGCCAACGGGGGCCGAGACCCAGGGAATGAAAAACTGTTTTTT
-	TRBJ2-6	TRBV19	few	CASSIGGGSGANVLTF	TGTGCCAGTAGTATAGGAGGGGGGTCCGGGGCCAACGTCCTGACTTTC
TRBD2	TRBJ2-1	TRBV6-1	many	CASRPSGGPSEQFF	TGTGCCAGCAGGCCTAGCGGGGGGCCGTCCGAGCAGTTCTTC
TRBD1	TRBJ1-2	TRBV30	few	CAWYRQGRSRGYTF	TGTGCCTGGTACAGACAGGGGCGCTCGAGGGGCTACACCTTC
TRBD1	TRBJ2-1	TRBV15	-	CATSKGGTGANEQFF	TGTGCCACCAGCAAGGGGGGGACAGGGGCTAATGAGCAGTTCTTC
TRBD1	TRBJ1-5	TRBV20-1	few	CSASGTGGYQPQHF	TGCAGTGCTTCCGGGACAGGGGGCTATCAGCCCCAGCATTTT
-	TRBJ2-1	TRBV10-3	few	CAMSRGLDEQFF	TGTGCCATGTCGAGGGGGTTGGATGAGCAGTTCTTC
TRBD1	TRBJ2-5	TRBV12-3/TRBV12-4	few	CASRPGQSQETQYF	TGTGCCAGCAGACCGGGACAGAGCCAAGAGACCCAGTACTTC
TRBD1	TRBJ1-5	TRBV6-1	few	CASGRTGGYQPQHF	TGTGCCAGCGGGAGGACAGGGGGCTATCAGCCCCAGCATTTT
TRBD2	TRBJ2-1	TRBV20-1	few	CSARDQRDYNEQFF	TGCAGTGCTAGAGATCAGCGGGATTACAATGAGCAGTTCTTC
TRBD2	TRBJ2-7	TRBV27	-	CASRPKSPTSARTYEQYF	TGTGCCAGCAGACCGAAGAGCCCCACTAGCGCCCGAACCTACGAGCAGTACTTC
TRBD2	TRBJ2-3	TRBV3-1	-	CASSRGLAGGPGFDTQYF	TGTGCCAGCAGCAGGGGACTAGCGGGAGGGCCTGGTTTCGATACGCAGTATTTT
-	TRBJ1-2	TRBV14	many	CASSPPLGRDYGYTF	TGTGCCAGCAGCCCCCCCCTGGGCAGAGACTATGGCTACACCTTC
TRBD1	TRBJ2-7	TRBV5-1	-	CASSPEQGHVYEQYF	TGCGCCAGCAGCCCCGAACAGGGGCACGTCTACGAGCAGTACTTC
-	TRBJ1-1	TRBV20-1	many	CSARDHLAGLNTEAFF	TGCAGTGCTAGAGATCACTTGGCAGGGCTGAACACTGAAGCTTTCTTT
-	TRBJ2-7	TRBV18	few	CASSPGLDIGEQYF	TGTGCCAGCTCACCAGGGCTAGATATCGGCGAGCAGTACTTC
-	TRBJ1-5	TRBV12-3/TRBV12-4	many	CASGKAVGRSNQPQHF	TGTGCCAGCGGCAAGGCAGTTGGGCGTAGCAATCAGCCCCAGCATTTT
-	TRBJ2-2	TRBV11-1	many	CASSLGSYADTGELFF	TGTGCCAGCAGCTTAGGATCTTACGCCGACACCGGGGAGCTGTTTTTT
TRBD1	TRBJ1-1	TRBV6-5	few	CATAGGRAEAFF	TGTGCCACCGCAGGGGGCCGCGCTGAAGCTTTCTTT
-	TRBJ2-7	TRBV27	-	CASSLYGNTVVEQYF	TGTGCCAGCAGTTTATACGGGAATACGGTTGTCGAGCAGTACTTC
-	TRBJ2-7	TRBV7-8	-	CASSPKGALTYEQYF	TGTGCCAGCAGCCCGAAAGGGGCTTTAACCTACGAGCAGTACTTC
TRBD1	TRBJ2-1	TRBV6-1	few	CASRTIEDRGPAEQFF	TGTGCCAGCAGGACCATAGAGGACAGGGGACCGGCTGAGCAGTTCTTC
-	TRBJ1-1	TRBV7-3	-	CATKKGPTNTEAFF	TGTGCCACAAAAAAAGGGCCAACGAACACTGAAGCTTTCTTT
TRBD1	TRBJ2-7	TRBV20-1	-	CSATQTGIYEQYF	TGCAGTGCCACACAGACAGGGATCTACGAGCAGTACTTC